This entry describes one TCR beta chain. Its cognate antigen has yet to be identified. It has no much larger one-base neighbor in the sample; base qualities were not kept. Participants in the prospective study were aged about 18 to 95 years, lived in more than 20 United States geographic areas, and enrolled through a virtual design. To assign participants to cohorts, the prospective study relied on clinical history that participants themselves reported in a screening survey and a study questionnaire. Mobile phlebotomists in the prospective study collected whole blood, serum and a nasopharyngeal or oropharyngeal swab from every participant. Participants in the prospective study had the option to provide additional blood draws and questionnaires over a roughly 2-month period. Prospective study blood samples were shipped either frozen or at room temperature before DNA extraction. These data belong to a study of blood T cell repertoires in COVID-19 (dated by TCRdb to 2018 to 2020). With respect to the entire study: Samples from collaborators originated in the United States, Italy and Spain and spanned both the acute and convalescent phases of COVID-19. The sample metadata nearly always contained a de-identified subject ID, COVID-19 status, age in years and sex. The repertoires were released in a freely available public database meant as a resource for research on the immune response to SARS-CoV-2. The prospective study material was composed of cDNA or gDNA derived from T cells, B-cell-depleted T cells, or PBMCs. Subjects who had been exposed to COVID-19, were actively infected with it, or had recovered from it provided the deeply sampled blood TCRbeta repertoires that made up the dataset. Where available, HLA class I and class II types were obtained from metadata supplied by the sample provider rather than from assay-based typing. The samples were drawn from the first 160 participants of the ongoing ImmuneRACE study and from 1,254 subjects provided by 6 global collaborators.

From the germline V gene, CDR1 is SGHVS and CDR2 is FQNEAQ. The CDR3 contains 17 residues, cysteine and phenylalanine counted. Only the CDR3 DNA is retained, 51 bases long and in frame from the first base. V lost 5 bases and J lost 3 bases, and the count of bases not matched to a germline gene is 16. TCRbeta CDR3 regions were amplified from genomic DNA using the immunoSEQ Assay, a bias-controlled multiplex PCR. The authors processed their data as follows. The number of nucleated cells in each sample was estimated by amplification of reference gene primers within the assay. To quantify the absolute abundance of each unique TCRbeta CDR3 rearrangement, sequence reads were collapsed and filtered. For each sample, productive Simpson clonality was calculated as the square root of Simpson's diversity index across productive rearrangements. Held by TCRdb, this immuneACCESS table contains in-frame sequences only and omits some clones. Under half of the omission traces to an unresolved V gene where checked; the cause of the rest is unknown. From that table come the V and J calls and clone size; the DNA was used to work out D and trimming. The sample has roughly 250,000 clones on record, over 80% of them singletons. The ten largest clones capture 0.95% to 1.5% of the sample.

Broader findings and caveats from the paper: Clinical and demographic metadata were provided uncurated, with the amount varying by source and participant.

The chain links TRBV7-8 with TRBJ2-7; 7 bases in the junction line up with TRBD1. The receptor comes from a human donor in a cohort exposed to, infected with or recovered from COVID-19 (not recorded which). The donor label of this sample is uncertain. The sequencing input was PBMCs or T cells enriched from blood (not recorded which). The CDR3 has the sequence CASSLGTGQILVYEQYF. Here is the DNA: TGTGCCAGCAGCCTCGGGACGGGACAGATACTGGTCTACGAGCAGTACTTC.